The 20 T cell receptor beta chains below all came from one sample that was sequenced in a study of blood T cell repertoires in COVID-19. The data were produced by immunoSEQ multiplex PCR, yet TCRdb's version contains in-frame clones alone and is incomplete. Of roughly 230,000 clones in the sample, around 85% are singletons; the top ten hold just under 6.5%. Specimen: peripheral blood. Receptors originate from an older woman with active or convalescent COVID-19.

The chain combines TRBV29-1 with TRBJ1-4, with a weak D call TRBD1 (6 bases). Germline lookup yields CDR1 SQVTM and CDR2 ANQGSEA. Trimming shortened V by 2 bases and J by 5 bases, and 12 bases separated the two germline ends. CDR3 size: 14 residues. The CDR3 coding sequence is TGCAGCGTTGAACCAGGGCAGGGGAATGAAAAACTGTTTTTT. Its translation is CSVEPGQGNEKLFF.

The chain recombines TRBV6-1 with TRBJ2-3; tentative D call: TRBD1 (6 bases). Per germline, CDR1 MNHNS and CDR2 SASEGT. The CDR3 is 16 residues long. V was shortened by 2 bases and J by 2 bases, with 14 bases between the two germline ends. The CDR3 DNA follows: TGTGCCAGCAGTGAACGTTGGGGGCAGGTCACAGATACGCAGTATTTT. Translation: CASSERWGQVTDTQYF.

This rearrangement joins TRBV5-6 to TRBJ2-7; a weak D match, TRBD1 (6 bases). The CDR3 has 13 residues. Germline assignment: CDR1 SGHDT and CDR2 YYEEEE. V lost 4 bases and J lost 1, with 9 bases in between. The CDR3 region has the DNA TGTGCCAGCAGCAAAACAGGGTCCTACGAGCAGTACGTC. It yields the protein CASSKTGSYEQYV.

The rearrangement joins TRBV28 to TRBJ2-1, with a possible D match to TRBD2 (7 bases). The germline V and J ends were trimmed by 7 bases and 5 bases, with 18 bases remaining between them. The CDR3 loop spans 15 amino acids. Germline CDR1 MDHEN, CDR2 SYDVKM. CDR3 sequence (DNA): TGTGCCAGCACTCTAGAGGGGGGGAGCCACAATGAGCAGTTCTTC. Amino acids: CASTLEGGSHNEQFF.

The J gene is TRBJ2-6, the V gene TRBV19, with 8 bases aligning to TRBD2. Germline V lookup: CDR1 LNHDA, CDR2 SQIVND (reference sequence). CDR3 length equals 15 residues. V lost 4 bases to trimming and J lost 6 bases; unmatched junction nucleotides: 5. CDR3 protein: CASSTGTRLANVLTF. The CDR3 coding sequence is TGTGCCAGTAGTACCGGGACTAGACTGGCCAACGTCCTGACTTTC. Variable domain in full (rest from reference TRBV19 and TRBJ2-6): DGGITQSPKYLFRKEGQNVTLSCEQNLNHDAMYWYRQDPGQGLRLIYYSQIVNDFQKGDIAEGYSVSREKKESFPLTVTSAQKNPTAFYLCASSTGTRLANVLTFGAGSRLTVL.

This clone occurred once. The chain employs TRBV9 and TRBJ2-3; D call uncertain. With 4 bases removed from V and 4 bases from J, the gap between germline ends came to 10 bases. The CDR3 extends over 13 amino acids. Germline CDR1 SGDLS, CDR2 YYNGEE. The CDR3 DNA is TGTGCCAGCAGCACCCAGTTGGCAGATACGCAGTATTTT. Encoded protein: CASSTQLADTQYF.

The V gene is TRBV29-1, the J gene TRBJ2-7; 9 bases map to TRBD2. The V gene's germline CDR1 is SQVTM and CDR2 ANQGSEA. The length of the CDR3 is 17 residues. J was trimmed by 3 bases and V by 4 bases; bases with no gene match: 16. The DNA of the CDR3 is TGCAGCGTTGCGTGGGGGACTAGCTTTTCTCCAATCTACGAGCAGTACTTC. It encodes CSVAWGTSFSPIYEQYF.

The genes are TRBV14 and TRBJ1-1; a possible D gene is TRBD1 (6 bases). CDR1 SGHDN and CDR2 FVKESK come from the germline V gene. The CDR3 length is 15 residues. V was pared by 3 bases and J by 2 bases, with 13 bases between. CDR3 DNA: TGTGCCAGCAGCCAGGGGGCCAGGATAAACACTGAAGCTTTCTTT. Translated: CASSQGARINTEAFF. Using reference TRBV14 and TRBJ1-1 for the parts outside the CDR3, the full variable domain is EAGVTQFPSHSVIEKGQTVTLRCDPISGHDNLYWYRRVMGKEIKFLLHFVKESKQDESGMPNNRFLAERTGGTYSTLKVQPAELEDSGVYFCASSQGARINTEAFFGQGTRLTVV.

The chain is built from TRBV11-2 and TRBJ1-5; 9 nucleotides line up with TRBD1. V gave up 3 bases and J gave up 3 bases; unmatched junction bases: 12. The CDR3 is made up of 18 amino acids. Germline CDR1 is SGHAT and CDR2 is FQNNGV. The CDR3, as DNA: TGTGCCAGCAGCTTTGTCAGCCCAGGGACAGGGTTCAATCAGCCCCAGCATTTT. It specifies CASSFVSPGTGFNQPQHF.

This chain connects TRBV7-3 to TRBJ1-1, with D possibly matching TRBD1 (5 bases). This CDR3 is built from 15 residues. V gave up 2 bases and J gave up 2 bases, with 12 bases separating them. CDR1 is SGHTA, CDR2 FQGTGA, per germline. CDR3 DNA sequence: TGTGCCAGCAGCTTATTTGGGGGGGAAAACACTGAAGCTTTCTTT. This encodes CASSLFGGENTEAFF.

The chain links TRBV6-1 to TRBJ2-7; no clear D gene. The V and J ends lost 1 base and 4 bases respectively, with 11 bases between them. The CDR3 totals 14 residues. From germline, CDR1 is MNHNS and CDR2 SASEGT. The CDR3 here is CASSEERMIYEQYF. CDR3 nucleotide sequence: TGTGCCAGCAGTGAAGAGAGGATGATTTACGAGCAGTACTTC.

CDR3 sequence reads: CASSPVAGAYNEQFF. The CDR3 DNA follows: TGTGCCAGCTCACCCGTGGCAGGGGCTTACAATGAGCAGTTCTTC. The rearrangement joins TRBV18 to TRBJ2-1; D possibly corresponds to TRBD1 (6 bases). The CDR3 is 15 amino acids. Germline V gives CDR1 KGHSH, CDR2 LQKENI. Trimming removed 3 bases from V and 4 bases from J, with 13 bases in between.

J is TRBJ2-1 and V is TRBV7-6; 10 positions match TRBD2. This CDR3 has 14 residues. The J segment lost 7 bases and the V segment lost 8 bases, leaving 8 bases of the junction unmatched. The germline V gene has CDR1 SGHVS and CDR2 FNYEAQ. The CDR3 reads CASRRGLAVNEQFF. In nucleotides, the CDR3 is TGTGCCAGCCGCCGTGGACTAGCGGTAAATGAGCAGTTCTTC.

The count of this clone is one. CDR3 bases: TGTGCCAGCAGCTTAGGGCGGGAGGGCTCGGACACAGATACGCAGTATTTT. Amino acids: CASSLGREGSDTDTQYF. The chain employs TRBV7-9 and TRBJ2-3; 9 bases match TRBD2. From germline, CDR1 is SEHNR and CDR2 FQNEAQ (reference sequence). There are 17 residues in the CDR3. The J segment lost 2 bases and the V segment lost 1 base, leaving 7 bases of the junction unmatched.

The rearrangement uses TRBV6-6 and TRBJ1-2; possibly TRBD1 for D (6 bases). CDR3 length: 14 residues. The V gene lost 4 bases and the J gene lost 7 bases, with 16 bases spanning the gap. CDR1 is MNHNY, CDR2 SVGAGI, per germline (reference sequence). CDR3 nucleotides: TGTGCCAGCAGTTCCAGGGGCACCCTTGTTGGCTACACCTTC. Translated: CASSSRGTLVGYTF.

The chain couples TRBV5-1 to TRBJ2-5; 8 positions match TRBD2. Germline V gives CDR1 SGHRS, CDR2 YFSETQ. The CDR3 has 16 residues. The V gene end was trimmed by 0 bases and the J gene end by 3 bases; junction bases not matched to a gene: 7. The CDR3 protein is CASSLGPGGLKETQYF. CDR3 nucleotide sequence: TGCGCCAGCAGCTTGGGTCCGGGAGGGTTAAAAGAGACCCAGTACTTC.

This chain uses TRBV29-1 with TRBJ2-3, with a tentative D call TRBD1 (7 bases). The CDR3 totals 13 residues. Deletions cut 5 bases from V and 6 bases from J, with 15 bases between. Germline CDR1 reads SQVTM; CDR2 reads ANQGSEA. The CDR3 reads CSVRGGGADTQYF. For the CDR3, the DNA is TGCAGCGTTCGAGGAGGGGGCGCGGATACGCAGTATTTT.

This clone was seen only once. The chain links TRBV19 to TRBJ2-1; 11 bases agree with TRBD2. There are 16 residues in the CDR3. Losses at the gene ends were 8 bases for V and 4 bases for J; bases not matched to a gene: 10. Per germline, CDR1 LNHDA and CDR2 SQIVND (reference sequence). The CDR3 DNA follows: TGTGCCAGTTGTGACGCGCTAGCGGGAGGATACAATGAGCAGTTCTTC. Protein product: CASCDALAGGYNEQFF.

The chain joins TRBV6-5 to TRBJ1-6; D remains ambiguous. Germline V gives CDR1 MNHEY, CDR2 SVGAGI. The CDR3 runs to 14 residues. The V and J ends lost 6 bases and 10 bases respectively, with 16 bases between them. For the CDR3, the DNA is TGTGCCAGCAGGATGGAGAAGGCTGGATCACCCCTCCACTTT. This translates into CASRMEKAGSPLHF.

The J gene is TRBJ2-7, the V gene TRBV6-2 or TRBV6-3, with D unclear. The CDR3 covers 12 residues. Trimming cost V 0 bases and J 3 bases, with 3 bases left between them. CDR1 MNHEY and CDR2 SVGEGT come from the germline V gene. The CDR3 sequence is CASSYSLYEQYV. The CDR3 DNA reads as TGTGCCAGCAGTTACTCTCTCTACGAGCAGTACGTC.